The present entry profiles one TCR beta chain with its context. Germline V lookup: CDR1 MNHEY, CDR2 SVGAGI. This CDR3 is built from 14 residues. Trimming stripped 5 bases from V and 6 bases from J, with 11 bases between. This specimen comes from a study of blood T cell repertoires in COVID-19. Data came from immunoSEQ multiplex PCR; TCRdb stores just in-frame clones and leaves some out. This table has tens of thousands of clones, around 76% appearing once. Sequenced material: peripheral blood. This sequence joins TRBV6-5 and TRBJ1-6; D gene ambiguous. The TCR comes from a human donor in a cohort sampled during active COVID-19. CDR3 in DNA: TGTGCCAGCAGTATTCGGGTCACTAATTCACCCCTCCACTTT. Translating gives CASSIRVTNSPLHF.